The present entry profiles one TCR beta chain with its context. Its specificity is not known. The sample belongs to a study of shared clonotypes between healthy human individuals. Study-level points and caveats: Clonotype sharing among donors, it was expected, would be affected by sequencing depth.

The CDR3 contains 14 residues. Germline V gene data show CDR1 as MNHEY and CDR2 as SVGAGI. V was cut by 6 bases and J by 3 bases, with 15 bases left in between. The authors split each subset's genomic DNA evenly across several immunoSEQ plates. Replicate PCRs from sorted subsets contained 200 ng DNA, which is around 29,000 T cell genomes. The method was immunoSEQ multiplex PCR; TCRdb's version includes in-frame clones alone and lacks a portion of them. The profile shows 90,000 to 120,000 clones, 67% of them singletons. This TCR came from a woman aged 25 to 39 in good health. The sequencing input was memory CD8+ T cells sorted from blood. As for subset: CD45RO+ cells pooled with CCR7-negative TemRA cells. V is TRBV6-5 and J is TRBJ2-7; D might be TRBD1 (5 bases). CDR3 in DNA: TGTGCCAGCAGCTCGAACAGGTTACTCTACGAGCAGTACTTC. It specifies CASSSNRLLYEQYF.